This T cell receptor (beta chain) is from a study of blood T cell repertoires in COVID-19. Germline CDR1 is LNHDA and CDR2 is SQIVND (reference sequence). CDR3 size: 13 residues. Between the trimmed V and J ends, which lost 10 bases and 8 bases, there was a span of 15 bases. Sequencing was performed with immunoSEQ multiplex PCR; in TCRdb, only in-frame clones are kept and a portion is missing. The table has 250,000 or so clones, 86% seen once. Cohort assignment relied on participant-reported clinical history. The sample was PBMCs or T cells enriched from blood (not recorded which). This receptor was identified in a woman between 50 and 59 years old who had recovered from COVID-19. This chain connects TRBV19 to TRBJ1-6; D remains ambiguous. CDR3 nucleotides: TGTGCCACCCGCCGGGAAAATGATTCACCCCTCCACTTT. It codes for CATRRENDSPLHF.